One sample yielded the 10 T cell receptor beta chains listed below, sequenced in a study of shared clonotypes between healthy human individuals. The assay was immunoSEQ multiplex PCR, and TCRdb's table has in-frame clones only and misses some. This sample has fewer than 850,000 clones, with 90% found just once. Material for sequencing was memory CD8+ T cells from PBMCs. This sample's subset: CD45RO+ cells pooled with CCR7-negative TemRA cells. These receptors were collected from a man aged 18 to 35 in good health. Some clones in this sample may be carry-over from other donors' samples.

This sequence joins TRBV19 and TRBJ2-7, with D possibly matching TRBD1 (6 bases). The V end was cut by 5 bases, the J end by 6 bases, with 11 bases between. Germline lookup yields CDR1 LNHDA and CDR2 SQIVND (reference sequence). This CDR3 spans 12 amino acids. The CDR3 sequence: CASSRGGAEQYF. In DNA form, the CDR3 reads TGTGCCAGTAGTCGTGGGGGCGCCGAGCAGTACTTC.

The CDR3 nucleotides read TGTGCCAGCAGTGAATACAGGGAGGATGACTACACCTTC. The encoded protein is CASSEYREDDYTF. The chain uses TRBV2 and TRBJ1-2; D is perhaps TRBD1 (6 bases). Trimming took off 2 bases at V and 10 bases at J, with 14 bases between the two ends. In germline, CDR1 is SNHLY, CDR2 FYNNEI. This CDR3 is built from 13 residues.

The rearrangement joins TRBV28 to TRBJ2-3; TRBD2 might be the D (5 bases). V was pared by 6 bases and J by 3 bases, with 16 bases between. The CDR3 is 15 residues long. Looked up from germline, CDR1 is MDHEN and CDR2 is SYDVKM. The CDR3, as DNA: TGTGCCAGCAGCCCGCTGGAGAGGGTGACAGATACGCAGTATTTT. Translated, it gives CASSPLERVTDTQYF.

In its sample, this clone was seen once. The V gene is TRBV20-1, the J gene TRBJ2-5, with D uncertain. The CDR3 length is 10 residues. Germline V gives CDR1 DFQATT, CDR2 SNEGSKA (reference sequence). V was shortened by 7 bases and J by 1 base, with 4 bases between the two germline ends. The CDR3 reads CSVVQETQYF. In DNA form, the CDR3 reads TGCAGTGTGGTCCAAGAGACCCAGTACTTC.

The J gene is TRBJ2-3, the V gene TRBV4-1; 7 positions match TRBD2. V trimming: 5 bases; J trimming: 2 bases; junction bases outside the gene matches: 4. This CDR3 is built from 14 residues. The germline V gene has CDR1 MGHRA and CDR2 YSYEKL. The CDR3 reads CASSTGRTTDTQYF. Here the CDR3 DNA reads TGCGCCAGCAGCACCGGGAGGACCACAGATACGCAGTATTTT.

V and J are TRBV2 and TRBJ2-7, with D unresolved. Per the germline V gene, CDR1 is SNHLY and CDR2 is FYNNEI. The CDR3 totals 14 residues. With 4 bases removed from V and 3 bases from J, the gap between germline ends came to 13 bases. The CDR3 DNA is TGTGCCAGCAGTGTCTCCCGGAGTCTCTACGAGCAGTACTTC. Translation gives CASSVSRSLYEQYF.

V gene TRBV4-3 combines with J gene TRBJ1-2, with 7 positions matching TRBD1. The germline V gene encodes CDR1 LGHNA and CDR2 YSLEER. The CDR3 consists of 15 residues. The V segment lost 3 bases and the J segment 3 bases; nucleotides outside the gene matches: 7. CDR3 coding DNA: TGCGCCAGCAGCCACATTCAAACAGGGGACTATGGCTACACCTTC. Amino acids: CASSHIQTGDYGYTF.

The rearrangement joins TRBV7-6 to TRBJ2-1, with a weak D call TRBD2 (6 bases). Germline lookup yields CDR1 SGHVS and CDR2 FNYEAQ. CDR3 length equals 18 residues. The ends were cut back, 5 bases at V and 0 bases at J, with 20 bases in the middle. CDR3 region: CASSLVGGRVDSYNEQFF. The CDR3 DNA sequence: TGTGCCAGCAGCCTAGTAGGAGGGAGAGTAGACTCCTACAATGAGCAGTTCTTC.

This sequence joins TRBV9 and TRBJ2-7; TRBD2 agrees at 11 bases. The CDR3 is 16 amino acids. CDR1 is SGDLS, CDR2 YYNGEE, per germline. V shed 3 bases, J shed 9 bases, and the junction held 14 bases outside the gene matches. CDR3 amino acids: CASSAGPGLAAQGQYF. CDR3 DNA: TGTGCCAGCAGCGCGGGGCCGGGACTAGCGGCCCAAGGGCAGTACTTC.

Regarding this clone: Other DNA sequences in the sample encode the same CDR3. The chain employs TRBV27 and TRBJ2-1; no definite D call. This CDR3 spans 12 amino acids. Per germline, CDR1 MNHEY and CDR2 SMNVEV (reference sequence). The V gene lost 6 bases and the J gene lost 4 bases, with 7 bases spanning the gap. CDR3 region: CASSPGYNEQFF. Written as DNA, the CDR3 is TGTGCCAGCAGCCCCGGGTACAATGAGCAGTTCTTC.